The present T cell receptor (beta chain) was sequenced within a study of cytomegalovirus exposure and HLA in healthy donors. The PCR ran on 60 Vbeta and 13 Jbeta primers. Some clones are missing from TCRdb's copy, which holds only in-frame ones; the method was immunoSEQ multiplex PCR. The repertoire holds some 96,000 clones, with roughly four fifths as singletons. Trimming removed 4 bases at V and 0 bases at J, with 12 bases between. The V gene's germline CDR1 is SGHVS and CDR2 FNYEAQ. This CDR3 has 16 amino acids. This clonotype was obtained from a female donor in good health and CMV-seronegative. The J gene is TRBJ2-2, the V gene TRBV7-6, with D possibly being TRBD2 (5 bases). Sequences were obtained from PBMCs. CDR3 sequence reads: CASSSGLSTNTGELFF. The CDR3, as DNA: TGTGCCAGCAGCTCCGGACTGAGTACGAACACCGGGGAGCTGTTTTTT.